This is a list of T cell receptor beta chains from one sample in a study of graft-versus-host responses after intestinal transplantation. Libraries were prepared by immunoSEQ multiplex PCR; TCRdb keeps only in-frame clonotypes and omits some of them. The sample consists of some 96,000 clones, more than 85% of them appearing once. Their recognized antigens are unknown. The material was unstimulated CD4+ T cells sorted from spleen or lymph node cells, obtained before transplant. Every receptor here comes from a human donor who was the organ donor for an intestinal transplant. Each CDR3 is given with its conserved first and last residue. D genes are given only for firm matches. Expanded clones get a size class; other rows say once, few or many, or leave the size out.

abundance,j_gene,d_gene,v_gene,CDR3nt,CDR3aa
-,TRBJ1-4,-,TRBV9,TGTGCCAGCAGCGAGGATTCGGGACGACAGACTAATGAAAAACTGTTTTTT,CASSEDSGRQTNEKLFF
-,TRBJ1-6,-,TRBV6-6,TGTGCCAGCAGTTTGACATGGGAGACTTCACCCCTCCACTTT,CASSLTWETSPLHF
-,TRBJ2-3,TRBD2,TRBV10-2,TGCGCCAGCAGGGAAGCGGGGGACCGTGATACGCAGTATTTT,CASREAGDRDTQYF
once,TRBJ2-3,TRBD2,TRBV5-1,TGCGCCAGCAGCCCGAGCGGGGGACTCCAGACAGATACGCAGTATTTT,CASSPSGGLQTDTQYF
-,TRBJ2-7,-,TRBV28,TGTGCCAGCTCCTCCGGGGTAGCCTACGAGCAGTACTTC,CASSSGVAYEQYF
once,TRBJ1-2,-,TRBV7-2,TGTGCCAGCAGCTTCGAGGGGGTCCGTGGCTACACCTTC,CASSFEGVRGYTF
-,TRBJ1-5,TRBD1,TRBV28,TGTGCCAGCAGGTCGGGACAGCCTCAGAGGCAGCCCCAGCATTTT,CASRSGQPQRQPQHF
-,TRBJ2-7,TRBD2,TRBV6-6,TGTGCCAGCAGTATCTTCAGCGGGGGGGCGGTCTACGAGCAGTACTTC,CASSIFSGGAVYEQYF
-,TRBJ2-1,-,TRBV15,TGTGCCACCGCCCTTGGACAGCCATACAATGAGCAGTTCTTC,CATALGQPYNEQFF
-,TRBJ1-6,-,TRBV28,TGTGCCAGCAGACCGCCGGCGCGGGATAATTCACCCCTCCACTTT,CASRPPARDNSPLHF
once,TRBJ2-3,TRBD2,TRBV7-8,TGTGCCAGCAGCCGAGCGGGGGGCACAGATACGCAGTATTTT,CASSRAGGTDTQYF
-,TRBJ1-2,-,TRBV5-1,TGCGCCAGCAGCTTAGAGACAGGTCTTTGGGGGTACACCTTC,CASSLETGLWGYTF
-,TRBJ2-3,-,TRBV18,TGTGCCAGCTCACCACGGGAAGAGGCGCAGTATTTT,CASSPREEAQYF
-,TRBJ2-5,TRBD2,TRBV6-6,TGTGCCAGCAGCCCCCTGGGGGGGGTTTCCCAGTACTTC,CASSPLGGVSQYF
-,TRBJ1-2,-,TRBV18,TGTGCCAGCTCACCCCTTGGGGGGCCTGGGGTTTCCTACTACACCTTC,CASSPLGGPGVSYYTF
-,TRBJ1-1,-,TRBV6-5,TGTGCCAGCAGCCCTCTTGTGGGGGCTACTTTCTTT,CASSPLVGATFF
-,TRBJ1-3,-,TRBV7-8,TGTGCCAGCAGCTTAGGACGTTACAAGCTTGGAAACACCATATATTTT,CASSLGRYKLGNTIYF
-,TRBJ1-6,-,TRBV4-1,TGCGCCAGCAGCCACACGTCCGGTGCAGGGTATAATTCACCCCTCCACTTT,CASSHTSGAGYNSPLHF
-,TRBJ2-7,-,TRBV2,TGTGCCAGCAGGGGGGTCCGGGGGGCCAGGGGCGAGCAGTACTTC,CASRGVRGARGEQYF
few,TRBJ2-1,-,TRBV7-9,TGTGCCAGCAGCTTAAGACCCTACAATGAGCAGTTCTTC,CASSLRPYNEQFF
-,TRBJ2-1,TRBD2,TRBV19,TGTGCCAGTAGTATTCCAGCGGGGGGTAAGGATGAGCAGTTCTTC,CASSIPAGGKDEQFF
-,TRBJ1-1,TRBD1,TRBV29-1,TGCAGCGTGGACAGGGGCAGCGCTGAAGCTTTCTTT,CSVDRGSAEAFF
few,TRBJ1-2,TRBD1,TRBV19,TGTGCCAGTAGTGTAACCCCCGGGACAGGGCATGGCTACACCTTC,CASSVTPGTGHGYTF
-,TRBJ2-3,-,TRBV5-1,TGCGCCAGCAACCTAGATAGTGGTCCCGATACGCAGTATTTT,CASNLDSGPDTQYF
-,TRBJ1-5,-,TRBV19,TGTGCCAGTCGCCTTCAGGTTAGCAATCAGCCCCAGCATTTT,CASRLQVSNQPQHF
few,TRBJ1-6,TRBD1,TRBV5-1,TGCGCCAGCAGATATAACAGGGGATATAATTCACCCCTCCACTTT,CASRYNRGYNSPLHF
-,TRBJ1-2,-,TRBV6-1,TGTGCCAGCACCTGGGGGTCCTATGGCTACACCTTC,CASTWGSYGYTF
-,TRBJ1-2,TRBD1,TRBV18,TGTGCCAGCTCACCACCCCTCGACAGGGTAGGCGGCTACACCTTC,CASSPPLDRVGGYTF
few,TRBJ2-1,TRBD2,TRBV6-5,TGTGCCCGAAGACTAGCGGGGGGGATCAAGTTCTTC,CARRLAGGIKFF
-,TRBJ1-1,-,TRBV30,TGTGCCTGTTCCACGGGGGGCGCAATTAACACTGAAGCTTTCTTT,CACSTGGAINTEAFF
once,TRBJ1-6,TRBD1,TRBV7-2,TGTGCCAGCAGCTTAAATGTAGGGGGCTCACCCCTCCACTTT,CASSLNVGGSPLHF
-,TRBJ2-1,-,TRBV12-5,TGTGCTAGTGGCCCCCCCGCGGGGAATGAGCAGTTCTTC,CASGPPAGNEQFF
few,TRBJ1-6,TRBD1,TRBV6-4,TGTGCCAGCAGCCCCGACAGGGTGGGATCACCCCTCCACTTT,CASSPDRVGSPLHF
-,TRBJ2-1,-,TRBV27,TGTGCCAGCAGGCCCCGGGTGGGCAGTCGGCGGGACCCCTCCTACAATGAGCAGTTCTTC,CASRPRVGSRRDPSYNEQFF
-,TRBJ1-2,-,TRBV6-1,TGTGCCAGCAGTGGGACGGGGGTGAGTGGCTACACCTTC,CASSGTGVSGYTF
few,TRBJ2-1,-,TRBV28,TGTGCCACCACGGAGGGTACCCTCTCCTACAATGAGCAGTTCTTC,CATTEGTLSYNEQFF
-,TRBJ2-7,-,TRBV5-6,TGTGCCAGCAGCTTAAACGGCTACGAGCAGTACTTC,CASSLNGYEQYF
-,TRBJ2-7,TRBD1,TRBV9,TGTGCCAGCAGCGTAGTTCCCTACCCGGGACAGGCCTACGAGCAGTACTTC,CASSVVPYPGQAYEQYF
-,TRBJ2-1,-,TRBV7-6,TGTGCCAGCAGCTTACTGAGGGATCCTACAGAGCAGTTCTTC,CASSLLRDPTEQFF
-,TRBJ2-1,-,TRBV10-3,TGTGCCATCAGTGAGGGAGGGGAAGCCTACAATGAGCAGTTCTTC,CAISEGGEAYNEQFF
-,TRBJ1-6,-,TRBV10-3,TGTGCCATCAGTGAGTCAGGAAGTTACTCACCCCTCCACTTT,CAISESGSYSPLHF
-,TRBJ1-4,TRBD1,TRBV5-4,TGTGCCAGCAGCTCGACAGGGGCCTATGAAAAACTGTTTTTT,CASSSTGAYEKLFF
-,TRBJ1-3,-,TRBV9,TGTGCCAGCAGCGTAGGGGTTGTAAACACCATATATTTT,CASSVGVVNTIYF
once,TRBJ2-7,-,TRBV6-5,TGTGCCAGCAGTTCGGTTCCTTACGAGCAGTACTTC,CASSSVPYEQYF
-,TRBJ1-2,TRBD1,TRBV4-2,TGTGCCAGCAGCCAAGAGAAAGGGACAGGGAGCCGGACTAACTATGGCTACACCTTC,CASSQEKGTGSRTNYGYTF
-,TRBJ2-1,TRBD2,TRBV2,TGTGCCAGCAGTGCTTCTGGTCGGACTAGCGGGGGGGCAGGTGAGCAGTTCTTC,CASSASGRTSGGAGEQFF
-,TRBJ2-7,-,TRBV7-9,TGTGCCAGCAGCTTTTTGGTGGGAGAGCAGTACTTC,CASSFLVGEQYF
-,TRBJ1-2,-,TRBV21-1,TGTGCCAGCACCCGGACAAGGGTACTAACTGGCTACACCTTC,CASTRTRVLTGYTF
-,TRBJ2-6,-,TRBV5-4,TGTGCCAGCAGCGCCGTTGGAGGGACCCACTCTGGGGCCAACGTCCTGACTTTC,CASSAVGGTHSGANVLTF
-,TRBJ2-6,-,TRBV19,TGTGCCAGTAGTACCTACAGGGTAGGTGTTGGCTCTGGGGCCAACGTCCTGACTTTC,CASSTYRVGVGSGANVLTF